Presented here are 21 T cell receptor beta chains from one specimen sequenced in a study of breast tumors, draining lymph nodes, adjacent tissues. Axillary draining lymph nodes of breast cancer patients supplied the node samples. Each CDR3 protein is one row after TCRdb ran MiXCR on the multiplex PCR reads. Of 190,000 or so distinct CDR3 sequences listed, 31% are singletons. Sequenced: axillary lymph node tissue. The receptors derive from a female donor with breast cancer. Some clones in this sample may be carry-over from other donors' samples.

This clonotype was observed at least ten times. The chain links TRBV20-1 to TRBJ1-5; TRBD1 matches 7 bases. The V gene's germline CDR1 is DFQATT and CDR2 SNEGSKA (reference sequence). The CDR3 consists of 16 residues. V lost 2 bases to trimming and J lost 4 bases; unmatched junction nucleotides: 11. CDR3 sequence: CSARPTSQGPNQPQHF. The DNA for the CDR3 is TGCAGTGCTAGACCCACCTCACAGGGGCCGAATCAGCCCCAGCATTTT.

Ten or more counts support this clonotype. The chain joins TRBV2 to TRBJ2-4; a weak D match, TRBD2 (6 bases). V lost 7 bases and J lost 5, with 18 bases in between. CDR3 length: 15 residues. Germline lookup yields CDR1 SNHLY and CDR2 FYNNEI. CDR3 sequence reads: CASKTWGSGENIQYF. For the CDR3, the DNA is TGTGCCAGCAAGACCTGGGGTAGCGGAGAAAACATTCAGTACTTC.

This clonotype was counted many times. V is TRBV2 and J is TRBJ2-7, with 12 bases matching TRBD2. The ends lost 4 bases at V and 12 bases at J; junction bases unmatched: 10. Germline V CDR1 and CDR2: SNHLY, FYNNEI. This CDR3 is 14 amino acids long. The CDR3 here is CASSGASGGVPLYF. The CDR3 bases are TGTGCCAGCAGTGGGGCTAGCGGGGGGGTCCCTCTGTACTTC.

The V and J genes are TRBV2 and TRBJ1-6; TRBD1 aligns across 7 bases. This CDR3 is 16 amino acids long. J lost 8 bases, V lost 5 bases, and 12 bases had no gene match. The germline V gene has CDR1 SNHLY and CDR2 FYNNEI. The DNA for the CDR3 is TGTGCCAGCAGTCCGGCCGGGATAGGGGGCTATTCACCCCTCCACTTT. This encodes CASSPAGIGGYSPLHF. The variable domain in full, with the rest retrieved from reference TRBV2 and TRBJ1-6, is EPEVTQTPSHQVTQMGQEVILRCVPISNHLYFYWYRQILGQKVEFLVSFYNNEISEKSEIFDDQFSVERPDGSNFTLKIRSTKLEDSAMYFCASSPAGIGGYSPLHFGNGTRLTVT.

This clonotype was counted ten times or more. CDR3 protein: CSVEQGLGYNEQFF. The CDR3 coding sequence is TGCAGCGTGGAACAGGGGCTTGGGTACAATGAGCAGTTCTTC. This chain joins TRBV29-1 and TRBJ2-1; TRBD1 matches 7 bases. The V gene end was trimmed by 6 bases and the J gene end by 4 bases; junction bases not matched to a gene: 9. There are 14 residues in the CDR3. Germline-derived CDR1 and CDR2 are SQVTM and ANQGSEA.

There are many counts of this clonotype. The chain combines TRBV6-2 or TRBV6-3 with TRBJ2-7, with TRBD2 matching over 11 bases. Looked up from germline, CDR1 is MNHEY and CDR2 is SVGEGT. This CDR3 is built from 17 residues. The V and J ends lost 4 bases and 4 bases, in that order; junction bases with no gene match: 12. The CDR3, as DNA: TGTGCCAGCAGTTTCCTAGCGGGAGGACATTCCTCTTACGAGCAGTACTTC. Residues: CASSFLAGGHSSYEQYF.

J is TRBJ2-7 and V is TRBV10-3, with 8 bases matching TRBD2. V dropped 4 bases and J dropped 4; count of bases not matched to a gene: 9. The CDR3 spans 15 residues. Germline V gene lookup returns CDR1 ENHRY and CDR2 SYGVKD. The CDR3 DNA reads as TGTGCCATCAGTGGGTTACTAGCGGACTTATACGAGCAGTACTTC. It translates to CAISGLLADLYEQYF.

In its sample, this clonotype was seen many times. The chain uses TRBV30 and TRBJ2-7, with TRBD1 matching over 7 bases. The CDR3 is 13 residues long. The V segment lost 0 bases and the J segment 5 bases; nucleotides outside the gene matches: 4. Germline-derived CDR1 and CDR2 are GTSNPN and SVGIG (reference sequence). Written as DNA, the CDR3 is TGTGCCTGGAGTGTTCGACAGGGTGACGAGCAGTACTTC. Its translation is CAWSVRQGDEQYF.

Remarks on this clonotype: Being one base from a much bigger clone, this may be a read error. The chain employs TRBV7-2 and TRBJ2-3; D remains ambiguous. This CDR3 region has 11 residues. Germline V lookup: CDR1 SGHTA, CDR2 FQGNSA. The V and J ends lost 5 bases and 4 bases respectively, with 4 bases between them. The CDR3: CASSNPDTQYF. DNA for the CDR3: TGTGCCAGCAGCAACCCAGATACGCAGTATTTT.

This clonotype was detected many times. The chain joins TRBV10-3 to TRBJ2-5, with D possibly being TRBD1 (5 bases). Germline loops: CDR1 ENHRY, CDR2 SYGVKD. Trimming cost V 2 bases and J 1 base, with 11 bases left between them. This CDR3 contains 15 residues. CDR3: CAISEGQDSQETQYF. In DNA form, the CDR3 reads TGTGCCATCAGTGAGGGCCAAGACAGCCAAGAGACCCAGTACTTC.

In this sample, this clonotype turned up a few times. The chain employs TRBV28 and TRBJ1-4; a possible D gene is TRBD1 (6 bases). The CDR3 is made up of 14 amino acids. V was cut by 4 bases and J by 8 bases, with 14 bases left in between. Germline CDR1 and CDR2: MDHEN and SYDVKM. CDR3 loop: CASSSGRGWEKLFF. CDR3 coding DNA: TGTGCCAGCAGTTCCGGCAGGGGCTGGGAAAAACTGTTTTTT. The full variable domain, in which reference TRBV28 and TRBJ1-4 provide the parts outside the CDR3, is DVKVTQSSRYLVKRTGEKVFLECVQDMDHENMFWYRQDPGLGLRLIYFSYDVKMKEKGDIPEGYSVSREKKERFSLILESASTNQTSMYLCASSSGRGWEKLFFGSGTQLSVL.

This clonotype was detected ten times or more. The V and J genes are TRBV11-2 and TRBJ1-6, with D maybe TRBD1 (6 bases). Deletions cut 1 base from V and 9 bases from J, with 13 bases between. CDR3 length: 15 residues. Germline V CDR1 and CDR2: SGHAT, FQNNGV. CDR3 region: CASSLVRGPLSPLHF. The CDR3 DNA reads as TGTGCCAGCAGCTTAGTCAGGGGCCCCCTTTCACCCCTCCACTTT.

This clonotype was recorded a few times. The DNA of the CDR3 is TGTGCCAGCTACCGTGTGGGGAACTATGGCTACACCTTC. This translates into CASYRVGNYGYTF. The genes are TRBV6-2 or TRBV6-3 and TRBJ1-2; D is unclear. Trimming pared 8 bases from V and 2 bases from J, leaving 12 bases between. Germline V gene sequence: CDR1 MNHEY, CDR2 SVGEGT. The CDR3 runs 13 residues.

This clonotype was picked up many times. This CDR3 is CASSPPSRGPSYGYTF. The CDR3, as DNA: TGTGCCAGCAGTCCCCCTTCCAGGGGTCCTTCCTATGGCTACACCTTC. The chain is built from TRBV12-3 or TRBV12-4 and TRBJ1-2, with a weak D call TRBD1 (6 bases). The CDR3 is 16 residues long. Trimming took 5 bases from V and 4 from J, leaving 20 bases between them.

A word on this clonotype: It is likely a read error, because the conserved phenylalanine at the end of the CDR3 is missing. The CDR3 sequence is CASSLAGGPDEQFL. The CDR3 region has the DNA TGTGCCAGCAGCTTAGCGGGAGGGCCGGATGAGCAGTTCCTC. The V call is TRBV7-9, the J call TRBJ2-1, with 7 positions matching TRBD2. The CDR3 loop spans 14 amino acids. The germline CDR1 and CDR2 sequences are SEHNR and FQNEAQ (reference sequence). The V segment lost 0 bases and the J segment 8 bases; nucleotides outside the gene matches: 4.

The rearrangement uses TRBV6-6 and TRBJ1-4; 7 positions agree with TRBD1. The CDR3 sequence is 15 residues long. V gave up 5 bases and J gave up 8 bases; unmatched junction bases: 11. In germline, CDR1 is MNHNY, CDR2 SVGAGI (reference sequence). The CDR3 DNA reads as TGTGCCAGCAGTACCCGGACAGGTGACGGAGAAAAACTGTTTTTT. Amino acid sequence: CASSTRTGDGEKLFF.

This clonotype showed up many times. This chain uses TRBV7-6 with TRBJ2-7; 9 bases map to TRBD2. With 1 base clipped from V and 5 bases from J, the junction kept 9 bases outside the gene matches. In germline, CDR1 is SGHVS, CDR2 FNYEAQ. There are 16 residues in the CDR3. CDR3 loop: CASSLVGGRGMNEQYF. DNA for the CDR3: TGTGCCAGCAGCTTAGTTGGCGGGAGGGGTATGAACGAGCAGTACTTC.

This clonotype was counted many times. This chain connects TRBV2 to TRBJ2-1, with a weak D call TRBD2 (7 bases). Germline lookup yields CDR1 SNHLY and CDR2 FYNNEI. CDR3 length: 14 amino acids. With 9 bases removed from V and 4 bases from J, the gap between germline ends came to 16 bases. The CDR3 loop is CASGGGASYNEQFF. CDR3 nucleotides: TGTGCCAGTGGGGGGGGGGCATCATACAATGAGCAGTTCTTC.

This clonotype came up many times. This chain connects TRBV5-1 to TRBJ1-4; D unclear. CDR3 length: 15 residues. The V gene lost 3 bases and the J gene lost 4 bases, with 13 bases spanning the gap. Per germline, CDR1 SGHRS and CDR2 YFSETQ. Written as DNA, the CDR3 is TGCGCCAGCAGCTCAGGACGGGGAGGTAATGAAAAACTGTTTTTT. Its protein product is CASSSGRGGNEKLFF.

Regarding this clonotype: Just one base apart from a much larger clone, this may be a read error. CDR3 sequence: CAISEAVRDTQYF. CDR3 in DNA: TGTGCCATCAGTGAAGCGGTTCGTGATACGCAGTATTTT. The chain joins TRBV10-3 to TRBJ2-3; TRBD2 might be the D (5 bases). The CDR3 is 13 residues long. Per germline, CDR1 ENHRY and CDR2 SYGVKD. The V end lost 3 bases, the J end lost 6 bases, and 10 bases lay between the germline ends.

Many counts were recorded for this clonotype. The chain carries TRBV7-8 and TRBJ2-1; TRBD1 matches 11 bases. The CDR3 is 18 amino acids. Per germline, CDR1 SGHVS and CDR2 FQNEAQ. Trimming removed 2 bases from V and 7 bases from J; junction bases left unmatched: 13. In DNA form, the CDR3 reads TGTGCCAGCAGCTTACTGGACAGGGGGCGAATACGTGATAATGAGCAGTTCTTC. This gives the protein CASSLLDRGRIRDNEQFF.